The 27 T cell receptor beta chains reported below all come from one sample, sequenced in a study of PD-L1 blockade in urothelial cancer. Profiling relied on immunoSEQ multiplex PCR, and the TCRdb table lists in-frame clones only, not all of them. The sample includes about 84,000 clones, 82% seen only once; the top ten take 9.5%. The sample in question was PBMCs, obtained around atezolizumab (anti-PD-L1) treatment. The receptors shown here come from a man in his 70s with urothelial cancer.

The chain joins TRBV11-3 to TRBJ2-1, with D perhaps matching TRBD1 (5 bases). The CDR3 covers 16 residues. Germline lookup yields CDR1 SGHNT and CDR2 YENEEA. V shed 0 bases and J shed 7 bases, with 16 bases lying between them. The CDR3 DNA reads TGTGCCAGCAGCTTAGATGGGGCTAGGCCCCTAAATGAGCAGTTCTTC. This sequence encodes CASSLDGARPLNEQFF.

J is TRBJ2-1 and V is TRBV29-1; a possible D gene is TRBD2 (6 bases). The CDR3 consists of 12 residues. Trimming removed 4 bases from V and 6 bases from J, with 10 bases in between. CDR1 and CDR2 from the germline V gene are SQVTM and ANQGSEA. CDR3 protein: CSVAGASNEQFF. The CDR3 DNA reads TGCAGCGTTGCGGGAGCGAGCAATGAGCAGTTCTTC.

V is TRBV2 and J is TRBJ1-2; no reliable D call. The CDR3 is 14 residues long. The germline V and J ends were trimmed by 4 bases and 5 bases, with 14 bases remaining between them. CDR1 is SNHLY, CDR2 FYNNEI, per germline. CDR3 amino acids: CASSGAALLYGYTF. The CDR3 DNA reads as TGTGCCAGCAGTGGGGCAGCCCTCCTATATGGCTACACCTTC.

The chain combines TRBV15 with TRBJ2-3; TRBD1 matches 9 bases. In germline, CDR1 is LNHNV, CDR2 YYDKDF (reference sequence). The junction had 12 bases not matched to a gene; V was cut back by 0 bases and J by 5 bases. CDR3 length: 18 residues. In nucleotides, the CDR3 is TGTGCCACCAGCAGAGACTACGGACAGGGGACCTTGTTAGATACGCAGTATTTT. Amino acids: CATSRDYGQGTLLDTQYF.

This clone was detected a few times. The V call is TRBV4-3, the J call TRBJ2-1, with D uncertain. V dropped 0 bases and J dropped 2 bases, with 8 bases sitting between them. The CDR3 is 15 amino acids. From germline, CDR1 is LGHNA and CDR2 YSLEER. This CDR3 is CASSQETGPYNEQFF. The DNA of the CDR3 is TGCGCCAGCAGCCAAGAAACGGGTCCCTACAATGAGCAGTTCTTC.

The J gene is TRBJ1-5, the V gene TRBV19; 12 bases are a match to TRBD1. The CDR3 totals 14 residues. V dropped 10 bases and J dropped 5; count of bases not matched to a gene: 6. From germline, CDR1 is LNHDA and CDR2 SQIVND (reference sequence). The CDR3 protein is CATTGTGGYQPQHF. Written as DNA, the CDR3 is TGTGCCACCACCGGGACAGGGGGCTATCAGCCCCAGCATTTT. Variable domain in full (rest from reference TRBV19 and TRBJ1-5): DGGITQSPKYLFRKEGQNVTLSCEQNLNHDAMYWYRQDPGQGLRLIYYSQIVNDFQKGDIAEGYSVSREKKESFPLTVTSAQKNPTAFYLCATTGTGGYQPQHFGDGTRLSIL.

V gene TRBV6-1 combines with J gene TRBJ1-2; the match to TRBD1 covers 7 bases. The CDR3 totals 16 residues. Trimming at V came to 0 bases and at J to 4 bases, leaving 8 bases not matched to a gene. CDR1 MNHNS and CDR2 SASEGT come from the germline V gene. CDR3 sequence (DNA): TGTGCCAGCAGTGAAGCGGGGCAGGGGGGAGCCTATGGCTACACCTTC. Protein sequence: CASSEAGQGGAYGYTF.

This chain connects TRBV6-1 to TRBJ1-1; D may be TRBD1 (6 bases). This CDR3 contains 14 residues. Germline assignment: CDR1 MNHNS and CDR2 SASEGT. Deletions cut 4 bases from V and 2 bases from J, with 11 bases between. This CDR3 is CASSGEQGNTEAFF. CDR3 DNA sequence: TGTGCCAGCAGTGGTGAACAGGGTAACACTGAAGCTTTCTTT.

The chain carries TRBV5-6 and TRBJ2-3; 9 nucleotides line up with TRBD1. Germline V gene data show CDR1 as SGHDT and CDR2 as YYEEEE. J gave up 2 bases and V 4 bases, and 5 bases lay outside the gene matches. The CDR3 runs 15 residues. Here the CDR3 reads CASSPGTGPTDTQYF. The DNA for the CDR3 is TGTGCCAGCAGCCCCGGGACAGGGCCCACAGATACGCAGTATTTT.

V is TRBV29-1 and J is TRBJ1-1; D possibly corresponds to TRBD1 (6 bases). V was trimmed by 7 bases and J by 3 bases, leaving 15 bases between them. Germline V lookup: CDR1 SQVTM, CDR2 ANQGSEA. This CDR3 has 13 residues. The CDR3 DNA reads TGCAGCGGAGGGGGGGGTTACGACACTGAAGCTTTCTTT. Translating gives CSGGGGYDTEAFF.

The J gene is TRBJ1-2, the V gene TRBV6-6, with D possibly being TRBD1 (6 bases). Germline-derived CDR1 and CDR2 are MNHNY and SVGAGI (reference sequence). The CDR3 runs 14 residues. V was clipped by 2 bases and J by 7 bases, with 14 bases between them. This CDR3 is CASSYLEQGGGYTF. CDR3 nucleotides: TGTGCCAGCAGTTACCTAGAACAGGGCGGTGGCTACACCTTC.

This clone showed up just once. The genes are TRBV2 and TRBJ2-7; D is unresolved. The germline V gene has CDR1 SNHLY and CDR2 FYNNEI. Trimming shortened V by 3 bases and J by 4 bases, and 10 bases separated the two germline ends. The CDR3 is 13 amino acids. In nucleotides, the CDR3 is TGTGCCAGCAGTGACGCAGGAAAGTACGAGCAGTACTTC. Translating it yields CASSDAGKYEQYF. The complete variable domain, with remaining parts taken from reference TRBV2 and TRBJ2-7, reads EPEVTQTPSHQVTQMGQEVILRCVPISNHLYFYWYRQILGQKVEFLVSFYNNEISEKSEIFDDQFSVERPDGSNFTLKIRSTKLEDSAMYFCASSDAGKYEQYFGPGTRLTVT.

This clone was detected only once. Additional DNA sequences in this sample encode the identical CDR3. The chain carries TRBV18 and TRBJ1-2, with 9 bases matching TRBD1. Unmatched junction bases numbered 6, after V lost 2 bases and J lost 8 bases. Germline V CDR1 and CDR2: KGHSH, LQKENI. CDR3 length: 14 residues. CDR3 DNA: TGTGCCAGCTCACCATCGGGACAGGGCGGCGGCTACACCTTC. This codes for CASSPSGQGGGYTF.

This chain links TRBV5-4 with TRBJ2-5; TRBD2 matches 11 bases. Germline V gene lookup returns CDR1 SGHNT and CDR2 YYREEE (reference sequence). The CDR3 totals 16 residues. With V trimmed by 1 base and J by 1 base, 3 bases remained unmatched. CDR3 loop: CASSLFLAGGQETQYF. CDR3 sequence (DNA): TGTGCCAGCAGCTTGTTTCTAGCGGGGGGCCAAGAGACCCAGTACTTC.

The chain links TRBV4-1 to TRBJ1-1; a weak D match, TRBD1 (6 bases). V dropped 4 bases and J dropped 11 bases, with 20 bases sitting between them. Germline V CDR1 and CDR2: MGHRA, YSYEKL. CDR3 length equals 14 residues. CDR3 amino acids: CASSRQGPGGPAFF. The CDR3 bases are TGCGCCAGCAGCCGGCAGGGACCCGGGGGGCCTGCTTTCTTT.

CDR3 sequence (DNA): TGTGCCAGCAGCGCCGGGACTAGCGGTACCTCTAGCACAGATACGCAGTATTTT. Translated: CASSAGTSGTSSTDTQYF. The genes are TRBV5-4 and TRBJ2-3, with TRBD2 identical over 11 bases. Germline V lookup: CDR1 SGHNT, CDR2 YYREEE (reference sequence). The CDR3 is 18 residues long. V lost 4 bases, J lost 0 bases, and 10 bases stayed unmatched.

This sequence joins TRBV11-3 and TRBJ2-7; 8 bases match TRBD2. Germline CDR1 and CDR2: SGHNT and YENEEA. The length of the CDR3 is 18 residues. The trim removed 0 bases at V and 6 bases at J, leaving 16 bases unmatched. The CDR3 here is CASSLEYKAGGEVLEQYF. The CDR3 bases are TGTGCCAGCAGCTTAGAGTATAAGGCGGGAGGAGAGGTGCTCGAGCAGTACTTC. The variable domain in full, with the rest retrieved from reference TRBV11-3 and TRBJ2-7, is EAGVVQSPRYKIIEKKQPVAFWCNPISGHNTLYWYLQNLGQGPELLIRYENEEAVDDSQLPKDRFSAERLKGVDSTLKIQPAELGDSAVYLCASSLEYKAGGEVLEQYFGPGTRLTVT.

V usage is TRBV19 and J usage is TRBJ1-5; D might be TRBD1 (6 bases). Germline V gives CDR1 LNHDA, CDR2 SQIVND (reference sequence). V lost 1 base and J lost 0, with 19 bases in between. The length of the CDR3 is 19 residues. The CDR3 is CASSIGAGQRLISNQPQHF. For the CDR3, the DNA is TGTGCCAGTAGTATAGGGGCCGGACAGCGATTGATTAGCAATCAGCCCCAGCATTTT.

This chain uses TRBV5-5 with TRBJ2-7, with D perhaps TRBD2 (6 bases). Trimming left V 4 bases short and J 1 base short, with 15 bases between. Germline V gene sequence: CDR1 SGHKS, CDR2 YYEKEE (reference sequence). This CDR3 has 15 residues. The chain's CDR3 is CASSGGLGWSYEQYF. The DNA of the CDR3 is TGTGCCAGCAGCGGGGGACTGGGGTGGTCCTACGAGCAGTACTTC.

This chain links TRBV11-2 with TRBJ1-1; 9 nucleotides align to TRBD1. Per the germline V gene, CDR1 is SGHAT and CDR2 is FQNNGV. The CDR3 totals 16 residues. J was trimmed by 4 bases and V by 0 bases; bases with no gene match: 6. The CDR3 nucleotides read TGTGCCAGCAGCTTAGATCGGACAGGGGAGGGCACTGAAGCTTTCTTT. Its translation is CASSLDRTGEGTEAFF.

For this clone: An end of the junction does not agree with germline; a read error may underlie this. The sample has other DNA sequences that encode this CDR3 too. V gene TRBV7-9 combines with J gene TRBJ2-2, with a weak D call TRBD1 (6 bases). The CDR3 consists of 14 residues. Germline V gene lookup returns CDR1 SEHNR and CDR2 FQNEAQ (reference sequence). CDR3 sequence: CASGGQRSTGELFF. The CDR3 coding sequence is TGTGCCAGCGGCGGACAGAGGAGCACCGGAGAGCTGTTTTTT.

The rearrangement links TRBV27 to TRBJ2-7; D may be TRBD1 (6 bases). V gave up 6 bases and J gave up 0 bases, with 12 bases separating them. CDR1 and CDR2 (germline): MNHEY, SMNVEV (reference sequence). The CDR3 has 14 residues. In nucleotides, the CDR3 is TGTGCCAGCAGCCGGGACATCAACTCCTACGAGCAGTACTTC. It specifies CASSRDINSYEQYF.

This clone was recorded only once. The gene calls are TRBV7-2 and TRBJ1-5; TRBD1 matches 7 bases. The CDR3 is 13 residues long. V was pared by 4 bases and J by 9 bases, with 6 bases of the junction left unmatched. CDR1 is SGHTA, CDR2 FQGNSA, per germline. The chain's CDR3 is CASSWDSSGPQHF. The CDR3, as DNA: TGTGCCAGCAGCTGGGACAGCTCGGGGCCCCAGCATTTT.

This chain connects TRBV12-5 to TRBJ2-3; D might be TRBD2 (6 bases). This CDR3 has 17 amino acids. Germline lookup yields CDR1 LGHNT and CDR2 FRNRAP. Trimming removed 4 bases at V and 5 bases at J, with 22 bases between. CDR3 residues: CASGSTVLRGVGDTQYF. CDR3 DNA: TGTGCTAGTGGTTCTACCGTCTTGCGGGGAGTGGGAGATACGCAGTATTTT.

This chain connects TRBV28 to TRBJ2-3; TRBD2 agrees at 8 bases. J lost 0 bases, V lost 5 bases, and 1 base had no gene match. The CDR3 is made up of 14 amino acids. Germline V lookup: CDR1 MDHEN, CDR2 SYDVKM. The DNA for the CDR3 is TGTGCCAGCAGTCGCGGGGGGAGCACAGATACGCAGTATTTT. Protein: CASSRGGSTDTQYF.

The chain joins TRBV15 to TRBJ1-6; D might be TRBD1 (5 bases). CDR3 length: 16 residues. V shed 0 bases and J shed 9 bases, with 15 bases lying between them. Germline V gives CDR1 LNHNV, CDR2 YYDKDF (reference sequence). This CDR3 is CATSRDRIRVGSPLHF. DNA of the CDR3: TGTGCCACCAGCAGAGATCGGATCAGGGTTGGTTCACCCCTCCACTTT.

V gene TRBV2 combines with J gene TRBJ2-1; 11 bases are shared with TRBD2. The V and J ends lost 4 bases and 6 bases, in that order; junction bases with no gene match: 5. Per germline, CDR1 SNHLY and CDR2 FYNNEI. There are 15 residues in the CDR3. DNA for the CDR3: TGTGCCAGCAGTGCACTAGCGGGGGACCCCAATGAGCAGTTCTTC. This gives the protein CASSALAGDPNEQFF.